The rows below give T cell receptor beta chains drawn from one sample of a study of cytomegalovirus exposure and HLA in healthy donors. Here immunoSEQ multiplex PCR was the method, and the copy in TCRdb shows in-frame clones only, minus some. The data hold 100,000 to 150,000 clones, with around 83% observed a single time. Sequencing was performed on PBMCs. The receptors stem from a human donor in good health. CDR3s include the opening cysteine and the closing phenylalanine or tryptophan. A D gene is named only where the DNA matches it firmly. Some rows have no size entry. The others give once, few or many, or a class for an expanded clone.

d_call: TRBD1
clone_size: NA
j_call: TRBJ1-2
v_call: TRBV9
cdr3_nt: TGTGCCAGCAGCGTTTCGACAGGGACCGAGGGTGGCTACACCTTC
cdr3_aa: CASSVSTGTEGGYTF

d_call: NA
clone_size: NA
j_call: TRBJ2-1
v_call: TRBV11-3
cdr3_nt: TGTGCCAGCAGCTTTTTTGAAGCCAATGAGCAGTTCTTC
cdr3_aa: CASSFFEANEQFF

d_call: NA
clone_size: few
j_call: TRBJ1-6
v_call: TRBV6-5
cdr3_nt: TGTGCCAGCAGTAACAACTATAATTCACCCCTCCACTTT
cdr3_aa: CASSNNYNSPLHF

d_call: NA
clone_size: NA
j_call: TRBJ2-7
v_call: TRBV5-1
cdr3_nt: TGCGCCAGCAGCTTGGAGGGGTACGAGCAGTACTTC
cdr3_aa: CASSLEGYEQYF

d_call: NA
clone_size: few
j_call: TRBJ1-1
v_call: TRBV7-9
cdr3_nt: TGTGCCAGCAGTCCCACAATACGCACTGAAGCTTTCTTT
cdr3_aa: CASSPTIRTEAFF

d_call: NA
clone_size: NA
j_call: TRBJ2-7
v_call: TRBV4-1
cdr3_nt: TGCGCCACGAAGCCGGAGGGAACTTGGCGCGAGCAGTACTTC
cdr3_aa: CATKPEGTWREQYF

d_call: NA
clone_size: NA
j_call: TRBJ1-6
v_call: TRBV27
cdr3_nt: TGTGCCGCCTCGACAGATTATAATTCACCCCTCCACTTT
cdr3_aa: CAASTDYNSPLHF

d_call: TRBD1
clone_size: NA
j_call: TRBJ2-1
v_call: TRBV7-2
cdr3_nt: TGTGCCAGCAGCTTTGGGACAGTCAATGAGCAGTTCTTC
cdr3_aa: CASSFGTVNEQFF

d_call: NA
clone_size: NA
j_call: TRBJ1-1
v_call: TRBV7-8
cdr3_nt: TGTGCCAGCAGCCCCCCGGGGGTCACTGAAGCTTTCTTT
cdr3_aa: CASSPPGVTEAFF

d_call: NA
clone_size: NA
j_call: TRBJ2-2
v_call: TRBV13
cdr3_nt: TGTGCCAGCAGCCAACGGGGGACGAACACCGGGGAGCTGTTTTTT
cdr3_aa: CASSQRGTNTGELFF

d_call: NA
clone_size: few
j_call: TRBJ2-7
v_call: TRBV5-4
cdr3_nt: TGTGCCAGCAGCACTGACCGGGGTTACTACGAGCAGTACTTC
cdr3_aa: CASSTDRGYYEQYF

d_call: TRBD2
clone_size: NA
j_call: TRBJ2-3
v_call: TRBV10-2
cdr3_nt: TGCGCCAGCAGCGTAGCGGGGGGCACAGATACGCAGTATTTT
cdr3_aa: CASSVAGGTDTQYF

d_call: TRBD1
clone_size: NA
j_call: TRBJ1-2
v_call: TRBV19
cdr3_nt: TGTGCCAGTAGTACGCCGACAGGGAATGGCTACACCTTC
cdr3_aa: CASSTPTGNGYTF

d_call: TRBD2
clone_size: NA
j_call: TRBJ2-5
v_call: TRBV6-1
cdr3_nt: TGTGCCATCAGTGAACCGGGGGGGGAAGAGACCCAGTACTTC
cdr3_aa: CAISEPGGEETQYF

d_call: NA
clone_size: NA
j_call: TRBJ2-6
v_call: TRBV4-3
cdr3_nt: TGCGCCAGCGCGCGGGTGGCTGGGGCCAACGTCCTGACTTTC
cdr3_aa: CASARVAGANVLTF

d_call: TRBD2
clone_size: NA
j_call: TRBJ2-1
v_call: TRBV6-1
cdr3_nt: TGTGCCAGCAAAGCGGGGGGGGGTGGTGAGCAGTTCTTC
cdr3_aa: CASKAGGGGEQFF

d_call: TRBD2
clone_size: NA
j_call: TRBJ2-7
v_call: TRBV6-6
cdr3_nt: TGTGCCAGCAGTTACTCCTGGACTAGCGGAACCTACGAGCAGTACTTC
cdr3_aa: CASSYSWTSGTYEQYF

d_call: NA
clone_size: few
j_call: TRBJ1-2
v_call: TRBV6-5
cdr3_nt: TGTGCCAGCACTCAGGGTAGCTATGGCTACACCTTC
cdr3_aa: CASTQGSYGYTF

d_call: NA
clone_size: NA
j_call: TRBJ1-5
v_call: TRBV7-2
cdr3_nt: TGTGCCAGCAGCTCGGTGGGGGGGAGCAATCAGCCCCAGCATTTT
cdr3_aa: CASSSVGGSNQPQHF

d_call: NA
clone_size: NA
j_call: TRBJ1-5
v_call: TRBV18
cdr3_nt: TGTGCCAGCTCACCAGACGACAGGACTTGGCCCCAGCATTTT
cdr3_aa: CASSPDDRTWPQHF

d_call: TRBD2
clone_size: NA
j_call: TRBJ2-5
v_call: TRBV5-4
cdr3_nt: TGTGCCAGCAGCCCCTGGGGGGGAGGCCAAGAGACCCAGTACTTC
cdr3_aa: CASSPWGGGQETQYF

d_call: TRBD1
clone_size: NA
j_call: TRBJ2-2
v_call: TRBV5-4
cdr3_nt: TGTGCCAGCAGCTTGGGAGACAGGGGATCCACCGGGGAGCTGTTTTTT
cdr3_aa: CASSLGDRGSTGELFF

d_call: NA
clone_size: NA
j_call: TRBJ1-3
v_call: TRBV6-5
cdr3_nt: TGTGCCAGCGCCAGGGAGGCTGGAAACACCATATATTTT
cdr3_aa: CASAREAGNTIYF

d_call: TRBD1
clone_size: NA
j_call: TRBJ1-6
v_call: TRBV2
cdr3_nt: TGTGCCAGCAGTCCCCAGTCCCAGGGGGCGCTTAATTCACCCCTCCACTTT
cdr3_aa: CASSPQSQGALNSPLHF

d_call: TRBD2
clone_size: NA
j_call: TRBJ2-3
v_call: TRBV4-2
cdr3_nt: TGTGCCAGCAGCCCGACTAGCGGGGGGGCCCCAGATACGCAGTATTTT
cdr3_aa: CASSPTSGGAPDTQYF

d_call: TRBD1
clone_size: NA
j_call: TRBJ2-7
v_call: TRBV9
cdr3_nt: TGTGCCAGCAGCGCGAGAAGCCTGGGTCAGGGGGCCAACGAGCAGTACTTC
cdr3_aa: CASSARSLGQGANEQYF

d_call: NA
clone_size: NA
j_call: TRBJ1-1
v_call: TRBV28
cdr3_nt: TGTGCCAGCAGCCTGGGCCCTTTGGGGAACACTGAAGCTTTCTTT
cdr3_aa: CASSLGPLGNTEAFF

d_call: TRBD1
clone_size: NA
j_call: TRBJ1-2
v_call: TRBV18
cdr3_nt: TGTGCCAGCTCACAGACAGGGGGCATGCGATATGGCTACACCTTC
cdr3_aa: CASSQTGGMRYGYTF

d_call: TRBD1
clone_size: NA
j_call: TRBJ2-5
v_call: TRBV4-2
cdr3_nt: TGTGCCAGCAGCCGAGCTTCAGGGGGCTCGAGGGTCGGAGAGACCCAGTACTTC
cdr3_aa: CASSRASGGSRVGETQYF

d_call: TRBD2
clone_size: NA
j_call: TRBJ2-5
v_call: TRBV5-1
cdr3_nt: TGCGCCAGCAGCTTTAGCGGGGACCAAGAGACCCAGTACTTC
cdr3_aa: CASSFSGDQETQYF

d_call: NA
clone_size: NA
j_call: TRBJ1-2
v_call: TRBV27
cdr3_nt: TGTGCCAGCAGCTATTTGGGGGCTCGAGAGGCGATTCACACCTTC
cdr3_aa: CASSYLGAREAIHTF

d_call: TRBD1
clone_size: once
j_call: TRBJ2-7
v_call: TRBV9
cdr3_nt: TGTGCCAGCAGCACCTCCGGGACAGCATCCTACGAGCAGTACTTC
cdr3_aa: CASSTSGTASYEQYF

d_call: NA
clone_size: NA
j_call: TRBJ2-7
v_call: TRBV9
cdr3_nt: TGTGCCAGCAGCGTAGGACAGGCCTCCTACGAGCAGTACTTC
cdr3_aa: CASSVGQASYEQYF

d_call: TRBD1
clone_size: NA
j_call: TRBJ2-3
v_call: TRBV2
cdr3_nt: TGTGCCAGCTTGGTCCGGGGACAGGGTACAGATACGCAGTATTTT
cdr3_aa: CASLVRGQGTDTQYF

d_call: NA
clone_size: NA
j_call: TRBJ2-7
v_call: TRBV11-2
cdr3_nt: TGTGCCAGCAGCTCCTACAGGGAGGGTTACGAGCAGTACTTC
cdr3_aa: CASSSYREGYEQYF

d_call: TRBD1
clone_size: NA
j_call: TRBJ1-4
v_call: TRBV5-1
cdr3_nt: TGCGCCAGCAGCCCGGAACCTGGAGACAGGGGGGGCGAAAAACTGTTTTTT
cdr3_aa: CASSPEPGDRGGEKLFF

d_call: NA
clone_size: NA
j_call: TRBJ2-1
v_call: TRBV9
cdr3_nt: TGTGCCAGCAGCGTAGGTCCCAGTTACAATGAGCAGTTCTTC
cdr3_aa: CASSVGPSYNEQFF

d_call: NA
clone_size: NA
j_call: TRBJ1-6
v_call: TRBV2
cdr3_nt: TGTGCCAGCAGTGGGGAGGGAGATTCACCCCTCCACTTT
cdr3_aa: CASSGEGDSPLHF

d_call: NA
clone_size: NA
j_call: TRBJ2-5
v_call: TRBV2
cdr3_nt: TGTGCCAGCACACGGGAGAACCAAGAGACCCAGTACTTC
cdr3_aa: CASTRENQETQYF

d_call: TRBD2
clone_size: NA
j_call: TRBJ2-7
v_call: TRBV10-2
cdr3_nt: TGCGCCAGCAGAGGATCACTAGCGGGGGCCTTGTACGAGCAGTACTTC
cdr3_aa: CASRGSLAGALYEQYF

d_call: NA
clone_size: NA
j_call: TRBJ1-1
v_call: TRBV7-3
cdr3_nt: TGTGCCAGCAGCTTCGGGGGAGTTACTGAAGCTTTCTTT
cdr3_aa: CASSFGGVTEAFF

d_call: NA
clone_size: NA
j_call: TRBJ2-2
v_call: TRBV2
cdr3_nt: TGTGCCAGCAGTGAAGTCTACACCGGGGAGCTGTTTTTT
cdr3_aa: CASSEVYTGELFF

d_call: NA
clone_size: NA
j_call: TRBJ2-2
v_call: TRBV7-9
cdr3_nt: TGTGCCAGCAGCTATGACGGGATCCCGAACACCGGGGAGCTGTTTTTT
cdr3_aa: CASSYDGIPNTGELFF

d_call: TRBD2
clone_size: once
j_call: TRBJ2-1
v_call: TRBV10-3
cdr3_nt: TGTGCCATCAGGTCCGGGACTAGCGGGCAAAATGAGCAGTTCTTC
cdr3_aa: CAIRSGTSGQNEQFF

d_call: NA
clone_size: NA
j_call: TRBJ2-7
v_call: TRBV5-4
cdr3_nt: TGTGCCAGCAGCTCTCGGACAGACTACGAGCAGTACTTC
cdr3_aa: CASSSRTDYEQYF

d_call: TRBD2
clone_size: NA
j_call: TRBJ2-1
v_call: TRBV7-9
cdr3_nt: TGTGCCAGCAGCTTAGTGGGGGGGGACTACAATGAGCAGTTCTTC
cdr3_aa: CASSLVGGDYNEQFF

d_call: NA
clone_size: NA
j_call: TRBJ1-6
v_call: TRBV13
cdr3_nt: TGTGCCAGCAGCTTATTCGGGGTCCGTGATTCACCCCTCCACTTT
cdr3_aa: CASSLFGVRDSPLHF

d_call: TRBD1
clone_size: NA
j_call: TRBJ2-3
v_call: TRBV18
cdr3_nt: TGTGCCAGCTCACCCGGGCCCCCCGGGACAGGCGAAGATACGCAGTATTTT
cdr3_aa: CASSPGPPGTGEDTQYF

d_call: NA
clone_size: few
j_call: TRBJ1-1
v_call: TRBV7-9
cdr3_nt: TGTGCCAGCAGCTTAGTTTCAGGGTCCCCAGACACTGAAGCTTTCTTT
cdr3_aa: CASSLVSGSPDTEAFF

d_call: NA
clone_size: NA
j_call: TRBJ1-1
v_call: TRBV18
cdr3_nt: TGTGCCAGCTCACCATTTGGGGCAGCTGAAGCTTTCTTT
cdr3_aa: CASSPFGAAEAFF

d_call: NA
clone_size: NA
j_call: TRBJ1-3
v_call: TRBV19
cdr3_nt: TGTGCCAGTAAAGCAGGTTGGAACACCATATATTTT
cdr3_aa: CASKAGWNTIYF

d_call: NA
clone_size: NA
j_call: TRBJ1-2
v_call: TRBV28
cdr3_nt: TGTGCCAGCAGTTTACCCGGCAGGGGCTACACCTTC
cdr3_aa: CASSLPGRGYTF

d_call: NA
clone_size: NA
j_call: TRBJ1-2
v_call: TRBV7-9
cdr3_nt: TGTGCCAGCAGCTTTCCCGAGCGGACGGAATATGGCTACACCTTC
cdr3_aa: CASSFPERTEYGYTF

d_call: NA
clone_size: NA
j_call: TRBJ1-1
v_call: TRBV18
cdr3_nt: TGTGCCAGCTCCCAAGGGGAGAACACTGAAGCTTTCTTT
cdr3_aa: CASSQGENTEAFF

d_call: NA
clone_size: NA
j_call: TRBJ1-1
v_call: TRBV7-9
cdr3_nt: TGTGCCAGCAGCCCACTCCTCAGGGTTCATGAAGCTTTCTTT
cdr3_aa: CASSPLLRVHEAFF

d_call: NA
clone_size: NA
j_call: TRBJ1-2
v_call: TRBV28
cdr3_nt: TGTGCCAGCAGTTTTTGGGGCGGGGCGTCTGATGGCTACACCTTC
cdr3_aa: CASSFWGGASDGYTF

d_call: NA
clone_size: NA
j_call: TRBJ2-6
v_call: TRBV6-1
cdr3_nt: TGTGCCAGCAGTGACCCCCTCTCTGGGGCCAACGTCCTGACTTTC
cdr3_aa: CASSDPLSGANVLTF

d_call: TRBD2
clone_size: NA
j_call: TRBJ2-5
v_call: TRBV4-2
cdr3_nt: TGTGCCAGCAGCCGCCTAATTAGCGGGGGGAGCAGAAAGCAAGAGACCCAGTACTTC
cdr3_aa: CASSRLISGGSRKQETQYF

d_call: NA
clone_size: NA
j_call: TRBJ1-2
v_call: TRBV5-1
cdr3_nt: TGCGCCAGCAGCCCCCCGGGGAGAGGCTATGGCTACACCTTC
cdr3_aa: CASSPPGRGYGYTF

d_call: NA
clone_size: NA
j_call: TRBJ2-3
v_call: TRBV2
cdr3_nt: TGTGCCAGCAGTGTTGGGACAAGGCTTCTGGCAGATACGCAGTATTTT
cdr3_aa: CASSVGTRLLADTQYF